The sequence of this TCR beta chain was determined in a study of Graves' ophthalmopathy and Graves' hyperthyroidism. Study-wide background: No ophthalmopathy within 18 months of follow-up signified stable hyperthyroidism. Study outcomes and limitations: Blood also carried most expanded thyroid clonotypes exceeding 0.001 frequency. Using a 13-signature model, the authors split ophthalmopathy from stable hyperthyroidism, with 85% to 90% sensitivity and roughly 80% specificity. The model reached approximately 71% sensitivity and approximately 72% specificity for predicting ophthalmopathy progression.

V was shortened by 5 bases and J by 8 bases, with 12 bases between the two germline ends. Germline V lookup: CDR1 SQVTM, CDR2 ANQGSEA. The CDR3 is made up of 11 amino acids. This clonotype has ten or more counts. Its antigen is not identified. RNA transcripts were the source from which TCR beta CDR3 regions were amplified. HTBI primers primed a first-round RT-PCR, and a second-round multiplex PCR followed. TCRdb independently ran MiXCR on the multiplex PCR reads; one entry per CDR3 protein. This sample has over a million distinct CDR3 sequences, with about 35% found just once. The chain is built from TRBV29-1 and TRBJ1-2, with D uncertain. The TCR sequence derives from an adult man with Graves' hyperthyroidism. Input material: peripheral blood or thyroid tissue (not recorded which). CDR3 region: CSVLWGVGYTF. CDR3 in DNA: TGCAGCGTTCTCTGGGGAGTCGGCTACACCTTC.